The 10 T cell receptor beta chains below were found in one sample sequenced in a study of pediatric ulcerative colitis. The rectum was sampled with one to two pinch biopsies at colonoscopy. Assay: immunoSEQ multiplex PCR; the TCRdb copy retains only in-frame clones and omits some. Seen here are more than 15,000 clones, roughly 70% observed once, and the top ten hold roughly 3.2%. Material for sequencing was gut tissue. These receptors came from a girl aged 10 to 17 with moderate ulcerative colitis.

CDR3 nucleotide sequence: TGTGCCAGTAGTATCCTTGACAGGGATACCTATGGCTACACCTTC. Its translation is CASSILDRDTYGYTF. This sequence joins TRBV19 and TRBJ1-2; 7 bases fit TRBD1. The germline CDR1 and CDR2 sequences are LNHDA and SQIVND (reference sequence). Trimming cost V 3 bases and J 4 bases; bases outside gene matches: 8. The CDR3 length is 15 residues.

This clone was seen only once. The chain combines TRBV7-2 with TRBJ1-4; D is unclear. The CDR3 spans 14 residues. V lost 2 bases and J 0 bases, leaving 4 bases between the germline ends. Germline V gene sequence: CDR1 SGHTA, CDR2 FQGNSA. CDR3 in amino acids: CASSLFATNEKLFF. The CDR3 coding sequence is TGTGCCAGCAGCTTATTCGCAACTAATGAAAAACTGTTTTTT. The entire variable domain, with the rest obtained from reference TRBV7-2 and TRBJ1-4, is as follows: GAGVSQSPSNKVTEKGKDVELRCDPISGHTALYWYRQSLGQGLEFLIYFQGNSAPDKSGLPSDRFSAERTGGSVSTLTIQRTQQEDSAVYLCASSLFATNEKLFFGSGTQLSVL.

This clone appeared a few times. The chain uses TRBV30 and TRBJ2-1, with 15 positions matching TRBD2. Looked up from germline, CDR1 is GTSNPN and CDR2 is SVGIG (reference sequence). The CDR3 covers 14 residues. The CDR3: CVGTQGLAGGSRFF. The CDR3 coding sequence is TGTGTCGGTACTCAAGGACTAGCGGGAGGGTCCCGGTTCTTC.

CDR3 DNA sequence: TGTGCCAGCAGTCCGGGACAGGGCAATCAGCCCCAGCATTTT. Its translation is CASSPGQGNQPQHF. The chain couples TRBV27 to TRBJ1-5; TRBD1 matches 8 bases. CDR3 size: 14 residues. Germline CDR1 MNHEY, CDR2 SMNVEV (reference sequence). J was trimmed by 2 bases and V by 5 bases; bases with no gene match: 2.

The chain has TRBV7-2 and TRBJ1-2, with D unresolved. This CDR3 has 12 residues. Trimming removed 1 base from V and 5 bases from J, with 5 bases in between. Germline loops: CDR1 SGHTA, CDR2 FQGNSA. The CDR3 sequence: CASSLGGYGYTF. CDR3 bases: TGTGCCAGCAGCTTAGGAGGGTATGGCTACACCTTC.

This rearrangement joins TRBV19 to TRBJ2-1, with D hard to call. The germline CDR1 and CDR2 sequences are LNHDA and SQIVND (reference sequence). This CDR3 comprises 15 residues. V was cut by 5 bases and J by 0 bases, with 11 bases left in between. The CDR3 nucleotides are TGTGCCAGTAGTGCGCAACCGAGCTCCTACAATGAGCAGTTCTTC. Its translation is CASSAQPSSYNEQFF.

The chain is built from TRBV5-1 and TRBJ1-1; D unresolved. The ends were cut back, 6 bases at V and 0 bases at J, with 9 bases in the middle. The CDR3 covers 13 residues. Germline CDR1 reads SGHRS; CDR2 reads YFSETQ. The CDR3 is CASIREMNTEAFF. DNA of the CDR3: TGCGCCAGCATTAGAGAGATGAACACTGAAGCTTTCTTT.

The chain carries TRBV27 and TRBJ2-1, with 14 bases that match TRBD2. Trimming cost V 4 bases and J 9 bases; bases outside gene matches: 11. The CDR3 sequence is 17 residues long. Germline CDR1 reads MNHEY; CDR2 reads SMNVEV (reference sequence). CDR3 bases: TGTGCCAGCAGTTGGTGGGGGGGGACTAGCGGGAGAGGTGAGCAGTTCTTC. Its translation: CASSWWGGTSGRGEQFF.

This sequence joins TRBV7-3 and TRBJ2-7; D ambiguous. The V end lost 0 bases, the J end lost 9 bases, and 12 bases lay between the germline ends. This CDR3 is 13 amino acids long. CDR1 is SGHTA and CDR2 is FQGTGA in the germline V gene. CDR3 bases: TGTGCCAGCAGCTTAACGGTCGGTTCGAGGCAGTACTTC. As protein: CASSLTVGSRQYF.

Within the sample, this clone is medium-sized. This sequence joins TRBV7-6 and TRBJ1-3, with D possibly being TRBD1 (6 bases). There are 16 residues in the CDR3. V dropped 1 base and J dropped 0 bases, with 10 bases sitting between them. Per germline, CDR1 SGHVS and CDR2 FNYEAQ. Here the CDR3 DNA reads TGTGCCAGCAGCTTAGGGGGGGCCCTCTCTGGAAACACCATATATTTT. Translating gives CASSLGGALSGNTIYF.